Following are 8 T cell receptor beta chains from one sample sequenced in a study of cytotoxic CD8 clonotypes in ibrutinib-treated CLL. Here immunoSEQ multiplex PCR was the method, and the copy in TCRdb shows in-frame clones only, minus some. The sample has 300,000 or so clones, about 61% seen once. Specimen: PBMCs, collected after 36 months of ibrutinib treatment. These receptors were obtained from a human donor with chronic lymphocytic leukemia.

This clone appeared once. The chain carries TRBV2 and TRBJ2-3; D is ambiguous. This CDR3 has 11 amino acids. V dropped 8 bases and J dropped 2 bases, with 5 bases sitting between them. Germline CDR1 is SNHLY and CDR2 is FYNNEI. This CDR3 reads CASDTTDTQYF. The CDR3 DNA sequence: TGTGCCAGCGACACCACAGATACGCAGTATTTT.

The V and J genes are TRBV4-2 and TRBJ2-2, with TRBD2 identical over 12 bases. This CDR3 region has 18 residues. The V gene end was trimmed by 3 bases and the J gene end by 6 bases; junction bases not matched to a gene: 11. Germline V CDR1 and CDR2: LGHNA, YNFKEQ. The CDR3 DNA follows: TGTGCCAGCAGCCAGGCCCTAGGACTAGCGGGGCTCGCCGGGGAGCTGTTTTTT. This sequence encodes CASSQALGLAGLAGELFF.

The CDR3 DNA reads TGTGCCAGCAGTGTGCCCCTTAGGGCACTGCGCAATCAGCCCCAGCATTTT. Its translation: CASSVPLRALRNQPQHF. V and J are TRBV6-1 and TRBJ1-5; D remains unclear. CDR3 size: 17 residues. The ends were cut back, 4 bases at V and 2 bases at J, with 18 bases in the middle. Germline loops: CDR1 MNHNS, CDR2 SASEGT.

V is TRBV6-5 and J is TRBJ2-7; TRBD1 agrees at 8 bases. The CDR3 has 15 residues. The J segment lost 3 bases and the V segment lost 5 bases, leaving 9 bases of the junction unmatched. Germline assignment: CDR1 MNHEY and CDR2 SVGAGI. CDR3 loop: CASSTPRQGNYEQYF. For the CDR3, the DNA is TGTGCCAGCAGTACTCCCCGACAGGGGAACTACGAGCAGTACTTC.

In DNA form, the CDR3 reads TGCAGCGTTGAAGTCCTAGCGGGGCTTCAAGAGACCCAGTACTTC. It codes for CSVEVLAGLQETQYF. The chain links TRBV29-1 to TRBJ2-5, with 9 positions matching TRBD2. The CDR3 totals 15 residues. The V gene's germline CDR1 is SQVTM and CDR2 ANQGSEA. Trimming at V came to 1 base and at J to 2 bases, leaving 5 bases not matched to a gene.

This clone appeared a single time. This chain uses TRBV4-2 with TRBJ2-3; TRBD2 agrees at 8 bases. CDR1 is LGHNA, CDR2 YNFKEQ, per germline. J was trimmed by 5 bases and V by 3 bases; bases with no gene match: 7. CDR3 length: 15 residues. The CDR3, as DNA: TGTGCCAGCAGCCATCGGGGGGGCCAGGTAGATACGCAGTATTTT. Its translation: CASSHRGGQVDTQYF.

The chain couples TRBV19 to TRBJ2-2, with D unclear. The germline V gene encodes CDR1 LNHDA and CDR2 SQIVND (reference sequence). The V end lost 10 bases, the J end lost 1 base, and 25 bases lay between the germline ends. The CDR3 consists of 18 residues. CDR3: CATRVPPFTLKNTGELFF. Here the CDR3 DNA reads TGTGCCACCCGGGTCCCTCCATTTACCCTTAAGAACACCGGGGAGCTGTTTTTT.

The V and J genes are TRBV6-5 and TRBJ2-7, with 10 nucleotides matching TRBD2. V gave up 0 bases and J gave up 7 bases; unmatched junction bases: 3. The CDR3 contains 14 residues. CDR1 MNHEY and CDR2 SVGAGI come from the germline V gene. CDR3 loop: CASSYSLLAGEQYF. In nucleotides, the CDR3 is TGTGCCAGCAGTTACTCGTTACTAGCGGGAGAGCAGTACTTC.